This T cell receptor beta chain appears in the sequencing data of a study of shared clonotypes between healthy human individuals. Study conclusions and caveats: Generation of non-shared clonotypes was less probable than generation of clonotypes shared by all four donors. Only blood was sampled, and tissue TCR repertoires likely differ from blood ones. It was observed that 5% to 6.5% of naive CD4 clonotypes were shared across a handful of donors.

This table comes from immunoSEQ multiplex PCR, and its TCRdb copy is limited to in-frame clones, with some not included. The sample holds 2 million to 3 million clones, approximately 93% seen once. V was clipped by 5 bases and J by 4 bases, with 14 bases between them. Germline loops: CDR1 SGHTA, CDR2 FQGNSA. The CDR3 consists of 14 residues. Concerning this clone itself: Its antigen is currently unknown.

This receptor was taken from a man aged 18 to 30 in good health. Some clones in this sample may be carry-over from other donors' samples. Sequences were obtained from naive CD4+ T cells from PBMCs. As to subset: CD45RA+ positively selected. The genes are TRBV7-2 and TRBJ2-5, with D perhaps TRBD1 or TRBD2 (6 bases each). CDR3 DNA sequence: TGTGCCAGCAGCGCTACCAGGGGAGGAGAGACCCAGTACTTC. Its translation is CASSATRGGETQYF.